This T cell receptor (beta chain) comes out of a study of cytomegalovirus exposure and HLA in healthy donors. Study conclusions and caveats: Data from an earlier analysis indicated that most TCR beta V segments were productive either about 90% or about 30% of the time. Highest at DRB1 and lowest at HLA-C, TCR association rates differed among HLA loci in a later analysis.

Worth noting for this clone: The antigen remains unidentified.

Trimming pared 1 base from V and 3 bases from J, leaving 11 bases between. The germline V gene encodes CDR1 SGHRS and CDR2 YFSETQ. The CDR3 loop spans 14 amino acids. The PCR ran on 60 Vbeta and 13 Jbeta primers. Libraries were prepared by immunoSEQ multiplex PCR; TCRdb keeps only in-frame clonotypes and omits some of them. The data contain roughly 100,000 clones, 70% to 85% of them seen just once; the ten biggest clones take up about 5.7%. The sequencing sample was made of PBMCs. The clonotype originates from a woman under 30 in good health and CMV-seropositive. The rearrangement links TRBV5-1 to TRBJ2-7; D is ambiguous. The CDR3 here is CASSLSPQDYEQYF. In DNA, the CDR3 is TGCGCCAGCAGCTTGTCGCCACAAGACTACGAGCAGTACTTC.